This T cell receptor (beta chain) was retrieved from a study of shared clonotypes between healthy human individuals. About the research overall: Researchers drew samples from a couple of women and a few men aged 18 to 49.

Sequenced by immunoSEQ multiplex PCR; TCRdb stores in-frame clones only, minus some. The sample gives millions of clones, around 96% of which show up once; more than 0.95% is in the top ten. Terminally differentiated effector memory CD45RA+ cells were excluded from the naive CD8 cells, which were CD45RO-negative and positively selected for CCR7. The CDR3 spans 14 residues. V dropped 3 bases and J dropped 5 bases, with 8 bases sitting between them. Germline CDR1 is SGHVS and CDR2 is FQNEAQ. The rearrangement links TRBV7-8 to TRBJ1-6; D unclear. This receptor was obtained from a man between 18 and 35 years old in good health. Sequencing was done on a sample of naive CD8+ T cells sorted from blood. The chain's CDR3 is CASSFWGDNSPLHF. The CDR3 coding sequence is TGTGCCAGCAGCTTCTGGGGAGATAATTCACCCCTCCACTTT.